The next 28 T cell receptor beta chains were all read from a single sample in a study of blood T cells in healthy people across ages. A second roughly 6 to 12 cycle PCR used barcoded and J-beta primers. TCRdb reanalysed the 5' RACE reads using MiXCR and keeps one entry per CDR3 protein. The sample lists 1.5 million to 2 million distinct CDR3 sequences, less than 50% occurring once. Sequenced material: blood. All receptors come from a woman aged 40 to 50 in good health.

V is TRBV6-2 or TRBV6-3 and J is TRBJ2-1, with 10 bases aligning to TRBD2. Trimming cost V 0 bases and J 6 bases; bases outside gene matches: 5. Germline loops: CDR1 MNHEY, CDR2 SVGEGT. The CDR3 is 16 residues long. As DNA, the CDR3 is TGTGCCAGCAGTTACTCGAAACTAGCGGGGTTCAATGAGCAGTTCTTC. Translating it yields CASSYSKLAGFNEQFF.

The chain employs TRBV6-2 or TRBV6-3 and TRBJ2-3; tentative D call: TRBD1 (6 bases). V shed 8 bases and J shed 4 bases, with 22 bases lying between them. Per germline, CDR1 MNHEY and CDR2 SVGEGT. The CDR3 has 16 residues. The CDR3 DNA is TGTGCCAGCCGTCCCCCCCCGGGACACCTCCCAGATACGCAGTATTTT. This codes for CASRPPPGHLPDTQYF.

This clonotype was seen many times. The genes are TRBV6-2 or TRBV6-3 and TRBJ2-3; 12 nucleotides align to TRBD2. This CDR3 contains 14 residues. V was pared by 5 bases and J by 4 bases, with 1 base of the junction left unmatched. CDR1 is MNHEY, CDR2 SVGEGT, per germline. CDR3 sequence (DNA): TGTGCCAGCAGTCGACTAGCGGGGGCAGATACGCAGTATTTT. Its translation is CASSRLAGADTQYF.

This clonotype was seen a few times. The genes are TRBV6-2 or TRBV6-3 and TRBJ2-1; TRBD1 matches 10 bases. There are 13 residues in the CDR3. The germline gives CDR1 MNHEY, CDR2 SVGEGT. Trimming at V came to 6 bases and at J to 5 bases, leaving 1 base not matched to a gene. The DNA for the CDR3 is TGTGCCAGCAGGGGGACAGGGGACAATGAGCAGTTCTTC. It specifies CASRGTGDNEQFF.

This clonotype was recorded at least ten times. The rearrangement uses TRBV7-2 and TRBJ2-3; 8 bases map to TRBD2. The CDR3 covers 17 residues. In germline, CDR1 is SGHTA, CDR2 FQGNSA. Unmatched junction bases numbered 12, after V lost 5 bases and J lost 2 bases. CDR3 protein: CASSPLRAGGFTDTQYF. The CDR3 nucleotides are TGTGCCAGCAGCCCCCTTCGCGCGGGGGGCTTCACAGATACGCAGTATTTT.

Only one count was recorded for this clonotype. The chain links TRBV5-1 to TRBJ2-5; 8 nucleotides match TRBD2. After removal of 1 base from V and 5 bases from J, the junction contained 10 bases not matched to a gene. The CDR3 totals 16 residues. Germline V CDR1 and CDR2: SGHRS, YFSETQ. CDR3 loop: CASSLTVPGTRETQYF. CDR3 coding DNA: TGCGCCAGCAGCTTGACAGTCCCCGGGACTAGGGAGACCCAGTACTTC.

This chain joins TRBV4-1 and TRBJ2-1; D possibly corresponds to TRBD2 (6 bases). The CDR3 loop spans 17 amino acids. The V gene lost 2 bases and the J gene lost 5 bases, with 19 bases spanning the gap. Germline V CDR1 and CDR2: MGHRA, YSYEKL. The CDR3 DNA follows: TGCGCCAGCAGCCAACAATGGGGCGGCGGGGTTCACAATGAGCAGTTCTTC. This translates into CASSQQWGGGVHNEQFF.

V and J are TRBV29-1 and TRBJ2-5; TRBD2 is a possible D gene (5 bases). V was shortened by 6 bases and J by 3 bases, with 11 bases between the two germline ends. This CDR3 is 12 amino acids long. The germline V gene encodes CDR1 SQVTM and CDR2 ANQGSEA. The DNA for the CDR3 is TGCAGCGTCCGACCCGGGGAAGAGACCCAGTACTTC. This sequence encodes CSVRPGEETQYF.

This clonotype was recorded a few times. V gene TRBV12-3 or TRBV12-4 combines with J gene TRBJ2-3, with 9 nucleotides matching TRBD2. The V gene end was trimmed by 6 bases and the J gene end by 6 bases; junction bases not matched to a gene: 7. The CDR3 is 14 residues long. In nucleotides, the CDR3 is TGTGCCAGCAGGGCGGGGGGGCCCCCCGATACGCAGTATTTT. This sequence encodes CASRAGGPPDTQYF.

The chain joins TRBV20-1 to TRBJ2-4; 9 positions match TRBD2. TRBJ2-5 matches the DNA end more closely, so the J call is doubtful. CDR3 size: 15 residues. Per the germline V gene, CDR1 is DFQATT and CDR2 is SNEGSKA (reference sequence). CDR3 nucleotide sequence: TGCAGTGCCGCGGGGGGGGAAGGGAGTATAGAGACCCAGTACTTC. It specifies CSAAGGEGSIETQYF.

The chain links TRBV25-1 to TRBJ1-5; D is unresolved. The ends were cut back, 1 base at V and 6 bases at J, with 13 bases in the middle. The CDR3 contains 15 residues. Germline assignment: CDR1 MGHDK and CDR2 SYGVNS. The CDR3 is CASSELSDEGQPQHF. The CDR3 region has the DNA TGTGCCAGCAGTGAATTGAGCGATGAGGGTCAGCCCCAGCATTTT.

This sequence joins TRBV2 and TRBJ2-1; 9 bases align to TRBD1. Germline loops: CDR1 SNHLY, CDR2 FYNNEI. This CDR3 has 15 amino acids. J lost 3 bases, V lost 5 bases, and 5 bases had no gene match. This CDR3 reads CASSLDRGNYNEQFF. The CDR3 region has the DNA TGTGCCAGCAGTCTCGACAGGGGGAACTACAATGAGCAGTTCTTC.

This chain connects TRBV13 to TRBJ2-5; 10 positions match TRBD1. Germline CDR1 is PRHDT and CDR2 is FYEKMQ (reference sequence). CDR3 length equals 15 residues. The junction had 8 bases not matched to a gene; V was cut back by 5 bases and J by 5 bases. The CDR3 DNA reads TGTGCCAGCAGCCCGACGACAGGGGGCGCGGAGACCCAGTACTTC. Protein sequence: CASSPTTGGAETQYF.

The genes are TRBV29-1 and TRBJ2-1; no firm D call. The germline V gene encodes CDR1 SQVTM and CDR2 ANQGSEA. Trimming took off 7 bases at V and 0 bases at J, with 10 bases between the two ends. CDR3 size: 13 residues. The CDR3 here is CSGAVDSYNEQFF. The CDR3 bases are TGCAGCGGGGCGGTGGACTCCTACAATGAGCAGTTCTTC.

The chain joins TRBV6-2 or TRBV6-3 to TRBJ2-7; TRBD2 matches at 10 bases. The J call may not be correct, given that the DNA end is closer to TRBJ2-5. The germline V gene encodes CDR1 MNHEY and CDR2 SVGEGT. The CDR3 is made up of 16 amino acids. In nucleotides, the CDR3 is TGTGCCAGCAGTTACTCGAGCGGGGGGGTACGGAAGACCCAGTACTTC. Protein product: CASSYSSGGVRKTQYF.

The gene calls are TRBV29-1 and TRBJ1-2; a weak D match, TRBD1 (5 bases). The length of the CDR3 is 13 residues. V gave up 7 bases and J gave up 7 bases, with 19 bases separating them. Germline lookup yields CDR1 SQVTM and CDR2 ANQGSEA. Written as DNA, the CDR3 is TGCAGCGCCTCTTTACCAGGGCAAACTGGCTACACCTTC. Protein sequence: CSASLPGQTGYTF.

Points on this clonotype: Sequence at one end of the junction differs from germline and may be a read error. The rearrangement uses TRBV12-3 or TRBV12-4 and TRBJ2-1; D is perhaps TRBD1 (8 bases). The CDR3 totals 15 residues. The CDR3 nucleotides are TGTGCCAGCAGTTTAGAACAGGGGGGGTACAATAAGCAGTTCTTC. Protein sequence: CASSLEQGGYNKQFF.

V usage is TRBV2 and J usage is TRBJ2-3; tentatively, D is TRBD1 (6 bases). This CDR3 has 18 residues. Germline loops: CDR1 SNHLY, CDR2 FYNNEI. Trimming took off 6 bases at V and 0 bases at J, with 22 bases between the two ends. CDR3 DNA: TGTGCCAGCAGGAAACAGGGATCTCGCATAACTAGCACAGATACGCAGTATTTT. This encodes CASRKQGSRITSTDTQYF.

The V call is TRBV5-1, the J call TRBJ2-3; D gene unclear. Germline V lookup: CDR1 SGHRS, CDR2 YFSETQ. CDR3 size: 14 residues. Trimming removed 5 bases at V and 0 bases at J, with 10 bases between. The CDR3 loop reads CASSYRLSTDTQYF. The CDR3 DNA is TGCGCCAGCAGTTACCGACTGAGCACAGATACGCAGTATTTT.

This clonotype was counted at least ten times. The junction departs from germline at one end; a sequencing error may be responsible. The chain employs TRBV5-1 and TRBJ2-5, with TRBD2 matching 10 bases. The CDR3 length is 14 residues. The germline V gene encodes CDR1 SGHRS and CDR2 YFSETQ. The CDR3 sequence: CASSLAGGWETQYF. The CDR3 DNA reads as TGTGCCAGCAGCTTAGCGGGGGGCTGGGAGACCCAGTACTTC.

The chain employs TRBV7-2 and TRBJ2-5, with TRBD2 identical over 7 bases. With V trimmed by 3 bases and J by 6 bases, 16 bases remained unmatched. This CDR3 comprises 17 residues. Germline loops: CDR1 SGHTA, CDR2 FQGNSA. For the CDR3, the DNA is TGTGCCAGCAGCTTGGGGCTGAGGGGAGCGGGAAGGAAGACCCAGTACTTC. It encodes CASSLGLRGAGRKTQYF.

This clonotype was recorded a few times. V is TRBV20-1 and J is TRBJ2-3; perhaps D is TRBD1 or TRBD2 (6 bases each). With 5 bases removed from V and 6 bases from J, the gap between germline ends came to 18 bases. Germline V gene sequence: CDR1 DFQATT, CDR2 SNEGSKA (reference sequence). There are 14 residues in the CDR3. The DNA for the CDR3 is TGCAGTGCTGTCGAAGTTTCGGGGGCGGATACGCAGTATTTT. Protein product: CSAVEVSGADTQYF.

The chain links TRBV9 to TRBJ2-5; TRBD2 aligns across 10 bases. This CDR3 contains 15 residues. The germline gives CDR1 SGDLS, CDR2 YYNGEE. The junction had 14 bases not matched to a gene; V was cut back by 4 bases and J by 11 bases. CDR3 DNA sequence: TGTGCCAGCAGCCTAAGCGGGGGGGCCGATAATGAGCAGTACTTC. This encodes CASSLSGGADNEQYF. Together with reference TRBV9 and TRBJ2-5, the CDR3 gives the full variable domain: DSGVTQTPKHLITATGQRVTLRCSPRSGDLSVYWYQQSLDQGLQFLIQYYNGEERAKGNILERFSAQQFPDLHSELNLSSLELGDSALYFCASSLSGGADNEQYFGPGTRLLVL.

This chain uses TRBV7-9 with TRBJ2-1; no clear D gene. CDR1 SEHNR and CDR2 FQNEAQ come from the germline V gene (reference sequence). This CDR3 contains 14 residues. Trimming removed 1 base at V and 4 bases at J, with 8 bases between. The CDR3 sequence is CASSLVTEYNEQFF. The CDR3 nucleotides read TGTGCCAGCAGCTTAGTCACAGAGTACAATGAGCAGTTCTTC.

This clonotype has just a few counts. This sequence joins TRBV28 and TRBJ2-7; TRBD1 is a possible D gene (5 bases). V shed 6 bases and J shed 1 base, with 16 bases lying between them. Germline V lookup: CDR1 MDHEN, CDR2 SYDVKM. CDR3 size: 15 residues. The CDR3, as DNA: TGTGCCAGCAGATACCCGAAGGGGCTGTCCTACGAGCAGTACTTC. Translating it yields CASRYPKGLSYEQYF.

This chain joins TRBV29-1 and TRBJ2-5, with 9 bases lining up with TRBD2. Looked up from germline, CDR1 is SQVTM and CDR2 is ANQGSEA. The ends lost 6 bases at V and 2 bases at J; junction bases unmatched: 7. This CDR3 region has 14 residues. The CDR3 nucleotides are TGCAGCGTCTCCCCCAGCGGGGGGCAAGAGACCCAGTACTTC. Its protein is CSVSPSGGQETQYF.

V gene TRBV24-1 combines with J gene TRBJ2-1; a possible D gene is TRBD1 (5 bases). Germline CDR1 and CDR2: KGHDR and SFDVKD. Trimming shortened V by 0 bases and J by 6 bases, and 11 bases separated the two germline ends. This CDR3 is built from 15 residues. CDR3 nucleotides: TGTGCCACCAGTGATTTGGACAGCCGCGTCAATGAGCAGTTCTTC. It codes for CATSDLDSRVNEQFF.

CDR3 nucleotide sequence: TGTGCCATCAGCGGGACAGGGCCAGACACCGGGGAGCTGTTTTTT. Translation gives CAISGTGPDTGELFF. The chain is built from TRBV10-3 and TRBJ2-2; 9 positions match TRBD1. The germline V gene has CDR1 ENHRY and CDR2 SYGVKD. This CDR3 is 15 amino acids long. With 6 bases clipped from V and 3 bases from J, the junction kept 5 bases outside the gene matches.